These 29 T cell receptor beta chains were all obtained from the same sample, sequenced in a study of CD8 T cells in ankylosing spondylitis. Antigens for these TCRs are unknown. TCRdb re-called the 5' RACE reads through MiXCR, storing one row per CDR3 protein. The sample comprises fewer than 650,000 distinct CDR3 sequences, about an eighth of which are singletons, and approximately 7% rests with the top ten. Study-level findings and limits: One TCR beta motif, made up of under ten highly homologous variants, appeared characteristic of ankylosing spondylitis blood.

The sequenced sample was blood, either unsorted or a sorted T cell fraction (not recorded which). The receptor set was obtained from a male donor with ankylosing spondylitis.

The rearrangement joins TRBV12-3 or TRBV12-4 to TRBJ1-1; 10 bases match TRBD1. The CDR3 consists of 15 residues. With 6 bases clipped from V and 7 bases from J, the junction kept 11 bases outside the gene matches. The chain's CDR3 is CASRYGTGEKSEAFF. DNA of the CDR3: TGTGCCAGCAGGTACGGGACAGGGGAAAAGAGTGAAGCTTTCTTT.

A few counts support this clonotype. This chain uses TRBV20-1 with TRBJ2-7; possibly TRBD2 for D (5 bases). The V end lost 1 base, the J end lost 4 bases, and 11 bases lay between the germline ends. There are 13 residues in the CDR3. Germline values: CDR1 DFQATT, CDR2 SNEGSKA (reference sequence). The CDR3 protein is CSARVYSGYEQYF. The CDR3 DNA is TGCAGTGCTAGAGTTTACAGCGGTTACGAGCAGTACTTC.

There are a few counts of this clonotype. This chain uses TRBV28 with TRBJ1-1; no reliable D call. In germline, CDR1 is MDHEN, CDR2 SYDVKM. The V and J ends lost 6 bases and 1 base respectively, with 6 bases between them. CDR3 length equals 12 residues. The CDR3 is CASRVQNTEAFF. For the CDR3, the DNA is TGTGCCAGCAGAGTCCAGAACACTGAAGCTTTCTTT. The full variable domain, in which reference TRBV28 and TRBJ1-1 provide the parts outside the CDR3, is DVKVTQSSRYLVKRTGEKVFLECVQDMDHENMFWYRQDPGLGLRLIYFSYDVKMKEKGDIPEGYSVSREKKERFSLILESASTNQTSMYLCASRVQNTEAFFGQGTRLTVV.

This clonotype was recorded many times. The rearrangement joins TRBV25-1 to TRBJ1-5; 9 bases are a match to TRBD1. With 8 bases clipped from V and 2 bases from J, the junction kept 4 bases outside the gene matches. This CDR3 comprises 14 residues. The germline V gene has CDR1 MGHDK and CDR2 SYGVNS. CDR3 in amino acids: CASSDRGGNQPQHF. The CDR3, as DNA: TGTGCCAGCTCGGACAGGGGAGGCAATCAGCCCCAGCATTTT.

The chain employs TRBV7-9 and TRBJ2-3, with D possibly called TRBD1 or TRBD2 (5 bases each). V lost 4 bases and J lost 0, with 11 bases in between. The CDR3 spans 15 residues. CDR1 is SEHNR and CDR2 is FQNEAQ in the germline V gene (reference sequence). In nucleotides, the CDR3 is TGTGCCAGCAGCTCCGGGACGCTTAGCACAGATACGCAGTATTTT. This sequence encodes CASSSGTLSTDTQYF.

This clonotype was seen at least ten times. The gene calls are TRBV15 and TRBJ2-2, with D hard to call. Germline assignment: CDR1 LNHNV and CDR2 YYDKDF (reference sequence). The V and J ends lost 1 base and 4 bases respectively, with 10 bases between them. This CDR3 has 15 amino acids. The CDR3 region has the DNA TGTGCCACCAGCAGAGTAGATAGTCCCACCGGGGAGCTGTTTTTT. Protein: CATSRVDSPTGELFF.

This clonotype was seen more than once but under ten times. The chain carries TRBV7-8 and TRBJ1-3, with 7 bases that match TRBD1. The CDR3 sequence is 18 residues long. Trimming at V came to 2 bases and at J to 0 bases, leaving 10 bases not matched to a gene. CDR1 SGHVS and CDR2 FQNEAQ come from the germline V gene. This chain's CDR3 is CASSLPEGQTNSGNTIYF. Here the CDR3 DNA reads TGTGCCAGCAGCTTACCAGAGGGACAGACCAACTCTGGAAACACCATATATTTT.

The chain employs TRBV19 and TRBJ1-6; D uncertain. Trimming shortened V by 5 bases and J by 9 bases, and 17 bases separated the two germline ends. From germline, CDR1 is LNHDA and CDR2 SQIVND (reference sequence). The CDR3 consists of 15 residues. CDR3 protein: CASSVLAASSSPLHF. CDR3 bases: TGTGCCAGTAGTGTCCTTGCCGCTTCAAGTTCACCCCTCCACTTT. Together with reference TRBV19 and TRBJ1-6, the CDR3 gives the full variable domain: DGGITQSPKYLFRKEGQNVTLSCEQNLNHDAMYWYRQDPGQGLRLIYYSQIVNDFQKGDIAEGYSVSREKKESFPLTVTSAQKNPTAFYLCASSVLAASSSPLHFGNGTRLTVT.

This clonotype was picked up a small number of times. The chain has TRBV4-2 and TRBJ2-5; possibly TRBD2 for D (5 bases). This CDR3 has 13 amino acids. Germline V gene sequence: CDR1 LGHNA, CDR2 YNFKEQ. V was shortened by 0 bases and J by 5 bases, with 7 bases between the two germline ends. The CDR3: CASSQEPGETQYF. CDR3 DNA: TGTGCCAGCAGCCAAGAACCGGGGGAGACCCAGTACTTC.

This clonotype appeared a few times. The chain is built from TRBV20-1 and TRBJ2-1; TRBD2 might be the D (6 bases). This CDR3 region has 14 residues. V was cut by 4 bases and J by 4 bases, with 14 bases left in between. Germline CDR1 and CDR2: DFQATT and SNEGSKA (reference sequence). The DNA for the CDR3 is TGCAGTGCTATAAGCGGGTCCCGATACAATGAGCAGTTCTTC. Translation gives CSAISGSRYNEQFF.

The J gene is TRBJ2-3, the V gene TRBV12-3 or TRBV12-4; D is possibly TRBD1 (6 bases). V lost 5 bases, J lost 1 base, and 13 bases lay in between. This CDR3 has 15 amino acids. The CDR3 DNA follows: TGTGCCAGCAGTGGTCAGGGGCTCGGCACAGATACGCAGTATTTT. This translates into CASSGQGLGTDTQYF.

V usage is TRBV7-9 and J usage is TRBJ1-1, with 9 bases that match TRBD1. Germline V lookup: CDR1 SEHNR, CDR2 FQNEAQ (reference sequence). The CDR3 length is 13 residues. V gave up 5 bases and J gave up 6 bases; unmatched junction bases: 4. CDR3 loop: CASSRTGGSEAFF. For the CDR3, the DNA is TGTGCCAGCAGCCGAACAGGGGGCTCTGAAGCTTTCTTT.

The V gene is TRBV29-1, the J gene TRBJ1-2; D gene unclear. The CDR3 has 12 residues. The V and J ends lost 5 bases and 8 bases respectively, with 15 bases between them. CDR1 and CDR2 from the germline V gene are SQVTM and ANQGSEA. CDR3 bases: TGCAGCGTTCTCAAGATGCCCGAAGGCTACACCTTC. This gives the protein CSVLKMPEGYTF.

The genes are TRBV15 and TRBJ2-3; no firm D call. The CDR3 extends over 15 amino acids. Trimming took off 1 base at V and 3 bases at J, with 11 bases between the two ends. Germline loops: CDR1 LNHNV, CDR2 YYDKDF (reference sequence). The CDR3 DNA is TGTGCCACCAGCAGAGTTTTGGGTCGGACAGATACGCAGTATTTT. The encoded protein is CATSRVLGRTDTQYF. The whole variable domain, filled in from reference TRBV15 and TRBJ2-3, reads DAMVIQNPRYQVTQFGKPVTLSCSQTLNHNVMYWYQQKSSQAPKLLFHYYDKDFNNEADTPDNFQSRRPNTSFCFLDIRSPGLGDTAMYLCATSRVLGRTDTQYFGPGTRLTVL.

In this sample, this clonotype turned up a few times. The chain combines TRBV29-1 with TRBJ2-2; D possibly corresponds to TRBD2 (6 bases). V was shortened by 5 bases and J by 2 bases, with 15 bases between the two germline ends. Germline V CDR1 and CDR2: SQVTM, ANQGSEA. The CDR3 contains 15 residues. The CDR3 sequence is CSVFSGGTNTGELFF. The CDR3 DNA sequence: TGCAGCGTTTTCTCAGGCGGGACCAACACCGGGGAGCTGTTTTTT.

In this sample, this clonotype turned up a few times. CDR3 bases: TGTGCCAGCATATGGGGTCCGACAGCGTCCGGGGAGCTGTTTTTT. This codes for CASIWGPTASGELFF. V gene TRBV12-3 or TRBV12-4 combines with J gene TRBJ2-2; possibly TRBD1 for D (5 bases). Between the trimmed V and J ends, which lost 7 bases and 6 bases, there was a span of 18 bases. This CDR3 is built from 15 residues.

This chain joins TRBV29-1 and TRBJ1-2; 9 positions match TRBD1. The CDR3 is made up of 11 amino acids. Looked up from germline, CDR1 is SQVTM and CDR2 is ANQGSEA. Trimming cost V 6 bases and J 8 bases; bases outside gene matches: 4. CDR3 DNA sequence: TGCAGCGTCTACAGGGGGCACGGCTACACCTTC. It codes for CSVYRGHGYTF.

This clonotype has only a few counts. The gene calls are TRBV5-1 and TRBJ1-6, with unresolved D. The CDR3 has 15 amino acids. The V gene's germline CDR1 is SGHRS and CDR2 YFSETQ. The germline V and J ends were trimmed by 2 bases and 6 bases, with 12 bases remaining between them. The CDR3 nucleotides read TGCGCCAGCAGCTTCACTGTGGGAGCTAATTCACCCCTCCACTTT. Encoded protein: CASSFTVGANSPLHF.

This clonotype was detected a few times. The J gene is TRBJ2-2, the V gene TRBV29-1; tentative D call: TRBD2 (5 bases). Trimming took off 7 bases at V and 1 base at J, with 13 bases between the two ends. The CDR3 sequence is 14 residues long. Germline CDR1 and CDR2: SQVTM and ANQGSEA. CDR3 protein: CSADGIKNTGELFF. CDR3 DNA sequence: TGCAGCGCCGACGGGATAAAGAACACCGGGGAGCTGTTTTTT.

The V and J genes are TRBV3-1 and TRBJ1-2, with D uncertain. Germline CDR1 reads LGHDT; CDR2 reads YNNKEL (reference sequence). Trimming stripped 3 bases from V and 5 bases from J, with 16 bases between. CDR3 length: 15 residues. The CDR3 spells CASSHFSVRDYGYTF. CDR3 in DNA: TGTGCCAGCAGCCATTTCTCCGTCCGGGATTATGGCTACACCTTC.

The chain uses TRBV30 and TRBJ2-3; 11 bases match TRBD1. CDR1 and CDR2 (germline): GTSNPN, SVGIG (reference sequence). Unmatched junction bases numbered 8, after V lost 5 bases and J lost 1 base. CDR3 length equals 16 residues. The CDR3 reads CAWGRTGGIGTDTQYF. The CDR3, as DNA: TGTGCCTGGGGGAGGACAGGGGGCATTGGCACAGATACGCAGTATTTT.

This clonotype has more than one count but fewer than ten. The chain is built from TRBV7-9 and TRBJ2-2; 7 nucleotides line up with TRBD2. Trimming took 3 bases from V and 3 from J; bases not matched to a gene: 4. CDR3 size: 15 residues. Germline V lookup: CDR1 SEHNR, CDR2 FQNEAQ (reference sequence). The chain's CDR3 is CASSFGTTDTGELFF. CDR3 coding DNA: TGTGCCAGCAGCTTCGGGACTACCGACACCGGGGAGCTGTTTTTT.

This clonotype was detected a few times. The V and J genes are TRBV11-2 and TRBJ1-1; 8 nucleotides align to TRBD1. J was trimmed by 0 bases and V by 0 bases; bases with no gene match: 3. Germline CDR1 is SGHAT and CDR2 is FQNNGV. The CDR3 is 16 amino acids. The CDR3 bases are TGTGCCAGCAGCTTAGATTGGGGACAGGTGAACACTGAAGCTTTCTTT. It translates to CASSLDWGQVNTEAFF.

The CDR3 DNA is TGCAGCAGAGTAGCGGGTGATCCCCTCTACGAGCAGTACGTC. It yields the protein CSRVAGDPLYEQYV. The chain links TRBV20-1 to TRBJ2-7; 7 bases map to TRBD2. Germline assignment: CDR1 DFQATT and CDR2 SNEGSKA (reference sequence). CDR3 length equals 14 residues.

The chain joins TRBV7-9 to TRBJ2-1; 13 nucleotides align to TRBD2. This CDR3 comprises 15 residues. Germline V gene lookup returns CDR1 SEHNR and CDR2 FQNEAQ (reference sequence). Germline trimming cut 3 bases from V and 9 bases from J; bases unmatched to any gene: 5. The CDR3 here is CASSFGLAGDGEQFF. The DNA of the CDR3 is TGTGCCAGCAGCTTCGGACTAGCGGGAGATGGTGAGCAGTTCTTC. The whole variable domain, remainder taken from reference TRBV7-9 and TRBJ2-1, is DTGVSQNPRHKITKRGQNVTFRCDPISEHNRLYWYRQTLGQGPEFLTYFQNEAQLEKSRLLSDRFSAERPKGSFSTLEIQRTEQGDSAMYLCASSFGLAGDGEQFFGPGTRLTVL.

This clonotype was picked up a small number of times. This rearrangement joins TRBV11-2 to TRBJ1-2; TRBD1 matches at 8 bases. V lost 5 bases, J lost 5 bases, and 13 bases stayed unmatched. The V gene's germline CDR1 is SGHAT and CDR2 FQNNGV. The CDR3 covers 16 residues. The CDR3: CASSPTRQGKGYGYTF. The CDR3 DNA follows: TGTGCCAGCAGCCCAACCCGACAGGGGAAAGGATATGGCTACACCTTC.

This clonotype came up a few times. The chain uses TRBV7-9 and TRBJ2-1, with D unclear. Deletions cut 5 bases from V and 5 bases from J, with 10 bases between. The germline CDR1 and CDR2 sequences are SEHNR and FQNEAQ (reference sequence). This CDR3 region has 13 residues. The CDR3 protein is CASSVSRDNEQFF. For the CDR3, the DNA is TGTGCCAGCAGCGTCAGCCGAGACAATGAGCAGTTCTTC.

Many counts were recorded for this clonotype. This chain links TRBV7-9 with TRBJ2-3; 9 nucleotides line up with TRBD2. Germline V CDR1 and CDR2: SEHNR, FQNEAQ (reference sequence). V gave up 5 bases and J gave up 2 bases; unmatched junction bases: 5. This CDR3 region has 15 residues. CDR3 in amino acids: CASSKLAGYTDTQYF. The CDR3 DNA follows: TGTGCCAGCAGCAAACTAGCGGGTTACACAGATACGCAGTATTTT.

This clonotype has just a few counts. This chain uses TRBV25-1 with TRBJ1-2; D is uncertain. Germline V gene sequence: CDR1 MGHDK, CDR2 SYGVNS. The CDR3 loop spans 14 amino acids. The V end was cut by 0 bases, the J end by 2 bases, with 7 bases between. The CDR3 here is CASSEYEANYGYTF. The CDR3 region has the DNA TGTGCCAGCAGTGAATATGAGGCGAACTATGGCTACACCTTC.